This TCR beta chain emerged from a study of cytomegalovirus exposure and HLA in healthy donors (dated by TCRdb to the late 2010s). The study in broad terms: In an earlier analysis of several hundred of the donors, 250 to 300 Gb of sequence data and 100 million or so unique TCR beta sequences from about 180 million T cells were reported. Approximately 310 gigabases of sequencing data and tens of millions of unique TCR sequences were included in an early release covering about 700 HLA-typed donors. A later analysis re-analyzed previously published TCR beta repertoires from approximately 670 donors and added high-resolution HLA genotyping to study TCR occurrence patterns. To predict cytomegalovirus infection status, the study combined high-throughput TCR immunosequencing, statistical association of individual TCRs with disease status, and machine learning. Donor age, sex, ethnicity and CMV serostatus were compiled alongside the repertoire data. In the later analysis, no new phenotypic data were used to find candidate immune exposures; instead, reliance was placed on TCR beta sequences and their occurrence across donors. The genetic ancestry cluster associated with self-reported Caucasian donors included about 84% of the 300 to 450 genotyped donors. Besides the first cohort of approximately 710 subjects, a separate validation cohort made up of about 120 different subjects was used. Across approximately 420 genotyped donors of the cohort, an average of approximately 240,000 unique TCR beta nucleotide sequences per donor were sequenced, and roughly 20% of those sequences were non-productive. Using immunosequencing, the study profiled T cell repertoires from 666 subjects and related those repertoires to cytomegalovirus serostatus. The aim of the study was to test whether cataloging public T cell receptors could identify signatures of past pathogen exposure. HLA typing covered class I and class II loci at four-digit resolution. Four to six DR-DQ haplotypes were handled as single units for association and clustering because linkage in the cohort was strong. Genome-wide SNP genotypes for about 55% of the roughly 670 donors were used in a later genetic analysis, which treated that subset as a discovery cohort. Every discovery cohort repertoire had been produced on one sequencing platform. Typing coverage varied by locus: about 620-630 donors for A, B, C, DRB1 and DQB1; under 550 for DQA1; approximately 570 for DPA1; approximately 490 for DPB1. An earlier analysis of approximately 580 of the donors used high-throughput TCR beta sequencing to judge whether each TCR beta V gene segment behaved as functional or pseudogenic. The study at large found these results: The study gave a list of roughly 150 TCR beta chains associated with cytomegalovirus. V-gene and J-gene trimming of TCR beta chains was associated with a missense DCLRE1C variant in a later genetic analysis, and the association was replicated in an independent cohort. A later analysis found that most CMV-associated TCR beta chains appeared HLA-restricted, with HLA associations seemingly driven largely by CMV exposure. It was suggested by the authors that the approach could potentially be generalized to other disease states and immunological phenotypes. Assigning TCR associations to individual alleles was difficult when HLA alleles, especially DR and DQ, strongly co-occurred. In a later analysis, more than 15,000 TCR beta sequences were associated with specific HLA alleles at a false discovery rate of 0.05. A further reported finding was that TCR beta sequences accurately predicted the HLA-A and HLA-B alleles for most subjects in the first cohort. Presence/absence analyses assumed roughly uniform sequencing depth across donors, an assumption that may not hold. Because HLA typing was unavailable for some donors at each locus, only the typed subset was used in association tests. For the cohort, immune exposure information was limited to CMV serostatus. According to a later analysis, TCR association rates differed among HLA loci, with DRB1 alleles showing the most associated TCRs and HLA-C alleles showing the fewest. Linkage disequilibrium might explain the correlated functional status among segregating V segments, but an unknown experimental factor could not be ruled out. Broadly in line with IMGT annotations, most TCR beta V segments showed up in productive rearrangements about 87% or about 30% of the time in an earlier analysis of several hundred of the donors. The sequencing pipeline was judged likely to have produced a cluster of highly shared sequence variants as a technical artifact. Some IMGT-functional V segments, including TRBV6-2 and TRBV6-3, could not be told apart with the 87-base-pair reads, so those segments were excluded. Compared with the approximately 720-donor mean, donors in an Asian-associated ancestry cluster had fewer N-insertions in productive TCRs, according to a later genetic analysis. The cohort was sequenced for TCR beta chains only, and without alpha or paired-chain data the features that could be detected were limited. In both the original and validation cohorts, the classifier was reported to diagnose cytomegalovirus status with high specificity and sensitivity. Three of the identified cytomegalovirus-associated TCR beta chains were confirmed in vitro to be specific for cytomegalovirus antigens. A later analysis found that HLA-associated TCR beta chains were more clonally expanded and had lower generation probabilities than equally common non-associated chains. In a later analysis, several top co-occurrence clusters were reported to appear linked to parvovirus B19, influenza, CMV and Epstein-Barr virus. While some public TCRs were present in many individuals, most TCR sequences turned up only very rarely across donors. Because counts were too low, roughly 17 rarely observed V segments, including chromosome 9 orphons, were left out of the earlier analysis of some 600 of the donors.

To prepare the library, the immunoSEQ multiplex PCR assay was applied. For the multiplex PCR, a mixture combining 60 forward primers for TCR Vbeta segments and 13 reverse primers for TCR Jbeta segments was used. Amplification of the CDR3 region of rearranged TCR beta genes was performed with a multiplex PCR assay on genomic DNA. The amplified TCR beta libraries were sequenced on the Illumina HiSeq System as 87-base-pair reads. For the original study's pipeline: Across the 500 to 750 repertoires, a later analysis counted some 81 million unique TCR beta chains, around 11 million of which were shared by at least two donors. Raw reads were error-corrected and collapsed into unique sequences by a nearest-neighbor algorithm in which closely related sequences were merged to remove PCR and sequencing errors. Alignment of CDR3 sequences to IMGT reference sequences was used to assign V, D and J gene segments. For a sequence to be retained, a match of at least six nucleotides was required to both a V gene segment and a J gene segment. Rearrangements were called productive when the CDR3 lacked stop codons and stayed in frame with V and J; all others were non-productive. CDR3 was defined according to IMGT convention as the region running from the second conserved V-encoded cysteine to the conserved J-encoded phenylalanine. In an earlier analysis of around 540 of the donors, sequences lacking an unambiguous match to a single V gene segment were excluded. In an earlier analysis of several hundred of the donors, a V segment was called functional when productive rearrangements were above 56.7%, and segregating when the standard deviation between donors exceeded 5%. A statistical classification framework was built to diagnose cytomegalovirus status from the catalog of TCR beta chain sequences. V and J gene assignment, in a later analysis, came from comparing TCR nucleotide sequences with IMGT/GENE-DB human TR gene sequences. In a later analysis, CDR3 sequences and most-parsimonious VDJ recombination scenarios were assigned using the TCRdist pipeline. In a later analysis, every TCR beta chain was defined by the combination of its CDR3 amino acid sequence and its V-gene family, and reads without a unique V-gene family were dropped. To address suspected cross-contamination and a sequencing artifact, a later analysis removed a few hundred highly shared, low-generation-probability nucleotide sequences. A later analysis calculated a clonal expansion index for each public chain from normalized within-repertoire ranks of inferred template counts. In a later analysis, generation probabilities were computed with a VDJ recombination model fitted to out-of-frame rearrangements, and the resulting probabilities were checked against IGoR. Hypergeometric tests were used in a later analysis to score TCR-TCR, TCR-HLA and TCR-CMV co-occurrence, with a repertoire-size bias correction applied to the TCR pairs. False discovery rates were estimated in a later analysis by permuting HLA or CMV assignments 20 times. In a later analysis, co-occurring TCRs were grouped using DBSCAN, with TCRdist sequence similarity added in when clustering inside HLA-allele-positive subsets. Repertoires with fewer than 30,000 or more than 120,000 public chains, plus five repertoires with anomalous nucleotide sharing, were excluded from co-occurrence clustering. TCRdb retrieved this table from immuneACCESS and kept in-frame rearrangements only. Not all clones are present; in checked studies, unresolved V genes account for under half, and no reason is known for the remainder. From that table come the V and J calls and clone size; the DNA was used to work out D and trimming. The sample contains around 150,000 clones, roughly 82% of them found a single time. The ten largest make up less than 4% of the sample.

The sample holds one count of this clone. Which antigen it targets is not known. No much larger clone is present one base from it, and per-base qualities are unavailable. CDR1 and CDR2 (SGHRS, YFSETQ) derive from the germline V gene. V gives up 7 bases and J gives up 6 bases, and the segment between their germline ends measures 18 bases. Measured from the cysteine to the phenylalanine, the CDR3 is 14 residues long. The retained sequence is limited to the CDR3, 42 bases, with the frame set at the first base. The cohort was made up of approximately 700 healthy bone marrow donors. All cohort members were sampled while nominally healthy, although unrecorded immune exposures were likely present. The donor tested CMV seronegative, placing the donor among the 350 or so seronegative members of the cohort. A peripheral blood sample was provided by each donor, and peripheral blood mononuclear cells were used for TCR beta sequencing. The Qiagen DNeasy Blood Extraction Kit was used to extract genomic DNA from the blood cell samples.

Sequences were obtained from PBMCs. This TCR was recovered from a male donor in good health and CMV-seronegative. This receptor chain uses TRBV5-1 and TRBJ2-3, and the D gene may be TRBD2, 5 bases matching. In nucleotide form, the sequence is TGCGCCAGCGTCCATTTGGGTATAGCGGATACGCAGTATTTT. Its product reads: CASVHLGIADTQYF.